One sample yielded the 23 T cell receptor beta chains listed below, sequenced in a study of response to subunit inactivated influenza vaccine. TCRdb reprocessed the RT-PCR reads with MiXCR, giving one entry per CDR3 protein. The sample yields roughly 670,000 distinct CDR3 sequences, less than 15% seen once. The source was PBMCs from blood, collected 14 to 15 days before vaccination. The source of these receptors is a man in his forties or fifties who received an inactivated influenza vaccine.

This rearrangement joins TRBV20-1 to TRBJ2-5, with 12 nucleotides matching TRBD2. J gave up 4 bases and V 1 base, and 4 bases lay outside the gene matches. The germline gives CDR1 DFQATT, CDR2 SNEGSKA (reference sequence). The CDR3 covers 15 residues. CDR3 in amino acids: CSARASGGASETQYF. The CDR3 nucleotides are TGCAGTGCTAGAGCTAGCGGGGGGGCATCAGAGACCCAGTACTTC.

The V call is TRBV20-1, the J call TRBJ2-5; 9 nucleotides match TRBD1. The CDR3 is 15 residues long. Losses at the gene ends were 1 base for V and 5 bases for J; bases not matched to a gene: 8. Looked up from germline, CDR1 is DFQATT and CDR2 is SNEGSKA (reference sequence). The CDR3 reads CSARARQGGRETQYF. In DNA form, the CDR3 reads TGCAGTGCTAGAGCCAGACAGGGGGGGCGGGAGACCCAGTACTTC.

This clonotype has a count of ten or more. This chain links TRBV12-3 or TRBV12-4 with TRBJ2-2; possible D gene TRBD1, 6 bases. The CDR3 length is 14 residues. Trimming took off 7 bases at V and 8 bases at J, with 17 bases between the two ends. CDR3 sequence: CASNIQGEGGELFF. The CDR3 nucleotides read TGTGCCAGCAATATACAGGGAGAAGGAGGGGAGCTGTTTTTT.

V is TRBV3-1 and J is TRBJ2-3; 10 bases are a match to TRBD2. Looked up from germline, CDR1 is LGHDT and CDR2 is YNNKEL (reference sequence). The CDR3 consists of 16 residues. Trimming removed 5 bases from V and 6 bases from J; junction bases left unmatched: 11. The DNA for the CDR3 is TGTGCCAGCAGCACTGGCTGGGCTAGCGGGAGCGATACGCAGTATTTT. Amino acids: CASSTGWASGSDTQYF.

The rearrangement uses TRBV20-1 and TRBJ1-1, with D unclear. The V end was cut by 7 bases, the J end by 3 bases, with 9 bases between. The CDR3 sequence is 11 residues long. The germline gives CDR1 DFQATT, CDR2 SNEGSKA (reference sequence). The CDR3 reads CSGNPYTEAFF. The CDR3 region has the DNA TGCAGTGGTAATCCCTACACTGAAGCTTTCTTT.

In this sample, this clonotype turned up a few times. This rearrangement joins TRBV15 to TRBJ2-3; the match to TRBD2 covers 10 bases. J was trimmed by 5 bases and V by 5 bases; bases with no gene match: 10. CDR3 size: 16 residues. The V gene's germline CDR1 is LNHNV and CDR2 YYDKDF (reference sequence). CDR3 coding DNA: TGTGCCACCAGCGGGGGGCTAGCGGGAGCTAGAGATACGCAGTATTTT. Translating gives CATSGGLAGARDTQYF.

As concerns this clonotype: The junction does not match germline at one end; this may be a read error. The CDR3 sequence: CASSRGVLGF. DNA for the CDR3: TGTGCCAGCAGCCGGGGGGTGTTGGGCTTC. The chain is built from TRBV3-1 and TRBJ2-7, with D possibly being TRBD2 (6 bases). The CDR3 covers 10 residues. Germline CDR1 LGHDT, CDR2 YNNKEL (reference sequence).

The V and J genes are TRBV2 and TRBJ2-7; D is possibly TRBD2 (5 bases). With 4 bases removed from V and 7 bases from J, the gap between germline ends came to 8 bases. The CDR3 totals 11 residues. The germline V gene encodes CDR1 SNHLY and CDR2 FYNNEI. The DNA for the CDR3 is TGTGCCAGCAGTGCGGACTCAGAGCAGTACTTC. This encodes CASSADSEQYF.

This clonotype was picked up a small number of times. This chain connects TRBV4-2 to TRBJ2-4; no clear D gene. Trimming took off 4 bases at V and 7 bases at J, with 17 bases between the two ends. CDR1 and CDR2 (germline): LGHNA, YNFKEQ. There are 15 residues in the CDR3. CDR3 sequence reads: CASSLLPPPSNIQYF. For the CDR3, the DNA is TGTGCCAGCAGCCTGCTCCCACCCCCGAGCAACATTCAGTACTTC.

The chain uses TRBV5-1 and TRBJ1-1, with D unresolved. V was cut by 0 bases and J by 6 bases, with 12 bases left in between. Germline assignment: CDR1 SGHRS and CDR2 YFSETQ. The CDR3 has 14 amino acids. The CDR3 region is CASSLEAGIAEAFF. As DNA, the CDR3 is TGCGCCAGCAGCTTGGAGGCTGGTATCGCTGAAGCTTTCTTT.

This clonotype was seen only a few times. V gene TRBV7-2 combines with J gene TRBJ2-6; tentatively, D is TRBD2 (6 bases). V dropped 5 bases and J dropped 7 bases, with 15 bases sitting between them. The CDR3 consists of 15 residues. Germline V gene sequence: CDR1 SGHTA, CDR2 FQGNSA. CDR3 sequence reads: CASSRLDTRANVLTF. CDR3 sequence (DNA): TGTGCCAGCAGCCGACTAGATACTAGAGCCAACGTCCTGACTTTC.

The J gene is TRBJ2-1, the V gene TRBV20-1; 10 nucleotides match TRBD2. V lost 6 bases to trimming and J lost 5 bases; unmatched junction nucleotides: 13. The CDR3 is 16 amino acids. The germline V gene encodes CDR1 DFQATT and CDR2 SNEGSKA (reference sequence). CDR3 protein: CSAIGAGGPFDNEQFF. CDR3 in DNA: TGCAGTGCAATCGGAGCGGGAGGGCCTTTTGACAATGAGCAGTTCTTC.

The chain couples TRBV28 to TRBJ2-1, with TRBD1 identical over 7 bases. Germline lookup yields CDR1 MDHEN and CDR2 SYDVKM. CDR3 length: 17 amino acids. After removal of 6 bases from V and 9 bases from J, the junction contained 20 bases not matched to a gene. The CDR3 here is CASRRPGQRARFGEQFF. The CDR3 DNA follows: TGTGCCAGCAGGAGACCGGGACAGAGGGCGCGATTCGGTGAGCAGTTCTTC.

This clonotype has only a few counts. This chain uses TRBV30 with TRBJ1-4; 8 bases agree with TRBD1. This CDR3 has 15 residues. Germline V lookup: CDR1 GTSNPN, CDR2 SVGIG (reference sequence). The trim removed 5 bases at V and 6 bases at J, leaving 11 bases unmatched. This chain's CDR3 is CAWSQGQGVHEKLFF. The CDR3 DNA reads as TGTGCCTGGTCCCAAGGACAGGGAGTCCATGAAAAACTGTTTTTT. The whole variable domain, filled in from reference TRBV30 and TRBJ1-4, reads SQTIHQWPATLVQPVGSPLSLECTVEGTSNPNLYWYRQAAGRGLQLLFYSVGIGQISSEVPQNLSASRPQDRQFILSSKKLLLSDSGFYLCAWSQGQGVHEKLFFGSGTQLSVL.

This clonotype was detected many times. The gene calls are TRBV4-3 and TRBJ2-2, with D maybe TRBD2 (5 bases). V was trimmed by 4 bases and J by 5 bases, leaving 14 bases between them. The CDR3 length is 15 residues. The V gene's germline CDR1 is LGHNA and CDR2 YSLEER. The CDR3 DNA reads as TGCGCCAGCAGCCCCCAGACTATTAAGACCGGGGAGCTGTTTTTT. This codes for CASSPQTIKTGELFF.

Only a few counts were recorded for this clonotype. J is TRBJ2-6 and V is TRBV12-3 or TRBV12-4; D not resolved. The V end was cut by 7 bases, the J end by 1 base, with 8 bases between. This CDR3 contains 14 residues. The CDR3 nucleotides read TGTGCCAGCATTAGTGGATCTGGGGCCAACGTCCTGACTTTC. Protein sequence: CASISGSGANVLTF.

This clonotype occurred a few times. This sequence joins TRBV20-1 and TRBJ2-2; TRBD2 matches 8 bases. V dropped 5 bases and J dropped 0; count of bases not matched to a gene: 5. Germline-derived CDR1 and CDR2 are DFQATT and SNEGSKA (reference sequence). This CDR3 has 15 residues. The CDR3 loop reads CSAQAGAPNTGELFF. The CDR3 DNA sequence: TGCAGTGCTCAAGCGGGGGCTCCGAACACCGGGGAGCTGTTTTTT.

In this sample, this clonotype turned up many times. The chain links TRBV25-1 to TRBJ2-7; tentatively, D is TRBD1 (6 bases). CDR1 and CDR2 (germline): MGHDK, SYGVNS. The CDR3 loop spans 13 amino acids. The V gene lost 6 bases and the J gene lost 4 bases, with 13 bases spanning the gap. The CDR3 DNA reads TGTGCCAGCAGCAGGGGCTCCTTGTACGAGCAGTACTTC. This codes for CASSRGSLYEQYF.

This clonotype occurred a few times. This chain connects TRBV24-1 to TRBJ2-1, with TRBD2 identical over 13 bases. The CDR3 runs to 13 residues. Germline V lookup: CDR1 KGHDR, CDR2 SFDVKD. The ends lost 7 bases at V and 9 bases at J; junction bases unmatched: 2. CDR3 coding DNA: TGTGCCACCAGAGGGACTAGCGGGGTTGAGCAGTTCTTC. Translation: CATRGTSGVEQFF.

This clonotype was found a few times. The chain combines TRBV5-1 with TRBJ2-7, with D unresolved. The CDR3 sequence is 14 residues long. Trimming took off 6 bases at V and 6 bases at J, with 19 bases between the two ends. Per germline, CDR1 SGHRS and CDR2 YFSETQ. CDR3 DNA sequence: TGCGCCAGCAACCCCCCCGGAACGAGTTCCGAGCAGTACTTC. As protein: CASNPPGTSSEQYF.

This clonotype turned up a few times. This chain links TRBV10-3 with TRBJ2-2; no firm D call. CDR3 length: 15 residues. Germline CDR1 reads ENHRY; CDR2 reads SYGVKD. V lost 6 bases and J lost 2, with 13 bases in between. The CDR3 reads CAISKERANTGELFF. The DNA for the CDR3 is TGTGCCATCAGCAAAGAAAGGGCTAACACCGGGGAGCTGTTTTTT.

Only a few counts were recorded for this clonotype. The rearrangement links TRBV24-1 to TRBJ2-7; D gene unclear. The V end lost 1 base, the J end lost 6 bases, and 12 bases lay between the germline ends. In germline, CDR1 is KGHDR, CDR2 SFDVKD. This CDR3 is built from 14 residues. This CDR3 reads CATSDFGRTGEQYF. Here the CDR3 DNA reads TGTGCCACCAGTGATTTTGGCAGGACGGGCGAGCAGTACTTC.

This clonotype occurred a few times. This CDR3 reads CASSQVEGGDLYGYTF. The CDR3 bases are TGCGCCAGCAGCCAAGTTGAGGGGGGAGATCTCTATGGCTACACCTTC. The J gene is TRBJ1-2, the V gene TRBV4-3; D is possibly TRBD1 (6 bases). V dropped 1 base and J dropped 4 bases, with 16 bases sitting between them. The CDR3 has 16 amino acids. Germline assignment: CDR1 LGHNA and CDR2 YSLEER.